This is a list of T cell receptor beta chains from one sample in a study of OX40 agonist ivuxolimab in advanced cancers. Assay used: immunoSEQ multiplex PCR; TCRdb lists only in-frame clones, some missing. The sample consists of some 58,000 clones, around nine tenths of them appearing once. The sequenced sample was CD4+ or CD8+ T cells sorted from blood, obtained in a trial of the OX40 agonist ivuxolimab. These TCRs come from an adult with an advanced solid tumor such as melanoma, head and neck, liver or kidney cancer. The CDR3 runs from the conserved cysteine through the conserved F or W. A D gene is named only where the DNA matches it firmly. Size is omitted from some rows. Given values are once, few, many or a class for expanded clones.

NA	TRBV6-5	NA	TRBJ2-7	TGTGCCAGCAGTGGGGCCAGGTACGAGCAGTACTTC	CASSGARYEQYF
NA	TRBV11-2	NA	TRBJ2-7	TGTGCCAGCAGTCTAGACTCGGGCCACTACTACGAGCAGTACTTC	CASSLDSGHYYEQYF
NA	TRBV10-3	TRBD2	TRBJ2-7	TGTGCCATCAGTGGGGCCGATACTAGCGGGGCCACCTACGAGCAGTACTTC	CAISGADTSGATYEQYF
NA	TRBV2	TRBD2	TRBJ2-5	TGTGCCAGCAGCCGGACTAGCGGGGGGCGGGGAGAGACCCAGTACTTC	CASSRTSGGRGETQYF
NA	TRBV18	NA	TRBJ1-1	TGTGCCAGCTCACCAGCAGGGCAGCGAGATTGGGGCACTGAAGCTTTCTTT	CASSPAGQRDWGTEAFF
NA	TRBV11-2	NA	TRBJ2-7	TGTGCCAGCAGTCGTGAATTGATTCCCTACGAGCAGTACTTC	CASSRELIPYEQYF
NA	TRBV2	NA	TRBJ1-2	TGTGCCAGCAGATCAGCAAGGCTGCAGTCTCACTATGGCTACACCTTC	CASRSARLQSHYGYTF
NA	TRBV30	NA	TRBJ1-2	TGTGCCTGGAGTTTGGGCATTAACTATGGCTACACCTTC	CAWSLGINYGYTF
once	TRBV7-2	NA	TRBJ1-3	TGTGCCAGCAGCTTGGGCGGGGGGGCTGGAAACACCATATATTTT	CASSLGGGAGNTIYF
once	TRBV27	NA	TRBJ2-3	TGTGCCAGCAGTTTAAGAGGACAGGGACTAACAGATACGCAGTATTTT	CASSLRGQGLTDTQYF
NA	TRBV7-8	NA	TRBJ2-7	TGTGCCAGCAGCCACACCCAGGGGCTACCCTACGAGCAGTACTTC	CASSHTQGLPYEQYF
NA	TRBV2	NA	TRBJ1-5	TGTGCCAGCGGATTTGGGGTGGGGCAGCCCCAGCATTTT	CASGFGVGQPQHF
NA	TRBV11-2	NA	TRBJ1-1	TGTGCCAGCAGCTCCCGACTTGGGAGCACTGAAGCTTTCTTT	CASSSRLGSTEAFF
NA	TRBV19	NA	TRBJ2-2	TGTGCCAGTAGTATGGCGGGGAACACCGGGGAGCTGTTTTTT	CASSMAGNTGELFF
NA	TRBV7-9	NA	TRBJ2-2	TGTGCCAGCAGTCTTATTAACACCGGGGAGCTGTTTTTT	CASSLINTGELFF
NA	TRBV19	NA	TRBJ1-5	TGTGCCAGTACGAACTCACGGGGAGGAATTAGCAATCAGCCCCAGCATTTT	CASTNSRGGISNQPQHF
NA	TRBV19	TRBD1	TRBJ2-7	TGTGCCAGTAGTGCCCGACAGGGATTCTACGAGCAGTACTTC	CASSARQGFYEQYF
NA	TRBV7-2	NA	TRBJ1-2	TGTGCCAGCAGCTTTTTCCAGGCCATTAACTATGGCTACACCTTC	CASSFFQAINYGYTF
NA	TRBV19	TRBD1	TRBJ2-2	TGTGCCAGTAGTCCGGGGACAGCCGGTTCCGGGGAGCTGTTTTTT	CASSPGTAGSGELFF
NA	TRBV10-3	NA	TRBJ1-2	TGTGCCATCAGTATTACAGCCGAAACTAACTATGGCTACACCTTC	CAISITAETNYGYTF
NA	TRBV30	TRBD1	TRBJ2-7	TGTGCCTGGAGACAGGGGGCAGTAGAGCAGTACTTC	CAWRQGAVEQYF
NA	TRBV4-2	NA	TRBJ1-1	TGTGCCAGCAGCCAAGATGGGGAACGGCAGAACACTGAAGCTTTCTTT	CASSQDGERQNTEAFF
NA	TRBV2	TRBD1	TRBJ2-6	TGTGCCAGCAGTGACGACAGGGGGCGCCCCGGGGCCAACGTCCTGACTTTC	CASSDDRGRPGANVLTF
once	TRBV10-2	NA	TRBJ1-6	TGCGCCAGCAGTGAAATGCAAGATTCACCCCTCCACTTT	CASSEMQDSPLHF
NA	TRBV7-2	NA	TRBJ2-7	TGTGCCAGCAGCTTCGGGAGTCCCTCCTACGAGCAGTACTTC	CASSFGSPSYEQYF
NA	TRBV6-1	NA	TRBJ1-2	TGTGCCAGCAGGGATGACAGACTCTATGGCTACACCTTC	CASRDDRLYGYTF
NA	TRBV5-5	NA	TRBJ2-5	TGTGCCAGCAGCTTGGTGGGCCCGGTCATGGGAGAGACCCAGTACTTC	CASSLVGPVMGETQYF
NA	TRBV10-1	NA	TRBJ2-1	TGCGCCAGCAGTGAGTCGAGGCCAGGGTCCGCGGGCTGGAATGAGCAGTTCTTC	CASSESRPGSAGWNEQFF
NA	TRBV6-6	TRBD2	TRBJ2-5	TGTGCCAGCAGTTCGGAAAGAACTAGCGCAGAGACCCAGTACTTC	CASSSERTSAETQYF
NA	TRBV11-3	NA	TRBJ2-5	TGTGCCAGCAGCTTAGGTACAGTCGGCCTCCAAGAGACCCAGTACTTC	CASSLGTVGLQETQYF
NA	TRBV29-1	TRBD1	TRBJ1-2	TGCAGCGTGCTGGACAGGGGGAACTATGGCTACACCTTC	CSVLDRGNYGYTF
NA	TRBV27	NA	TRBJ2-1	TGTGCCAGCACCTATTACAATGAGCAGTTCTTC	CASTYYNEQFF
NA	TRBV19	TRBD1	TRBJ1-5	TGTGCCAGCAAATCCGGGACAGGGGAAGGTCAGCCCCAGCATTTT	CASKSGTGEGQPQHF
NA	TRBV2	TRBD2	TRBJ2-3	TGTGCCAGCACCCGGACTAGCGGGGGCCTCACAGATACGCAGTATTTT	CASTRTSGGLTDTQYF
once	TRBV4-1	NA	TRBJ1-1	TGCGCCAGCAGCCAAGATTCCCCTTATTACACTGAAGCTTTCTTT	CASSQDSPYYTEAFF
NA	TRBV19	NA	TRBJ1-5	TGTGCCAGTAGTATATTGGGCAATCAGCCCCAGCATTTT	CASSILGNQPQHF
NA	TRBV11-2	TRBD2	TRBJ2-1	TGTGCCAGCAGCACCCTAGCGGGAGGGTTTAATGAGCAGTTCTTC	CASSTLAGGFNEQFF
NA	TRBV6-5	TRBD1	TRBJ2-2	TGTGCCAGCAGTCCCTGGACAGGGGACCCCGGGGAGCTGTTTTTT	CASSPWTGDPGELFF
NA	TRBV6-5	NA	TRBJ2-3	TGTGCCAGCAGCCTCCGGCACAGGGTGGCAGATACGCAGTATTTT	CASSLRHRVADTQYF
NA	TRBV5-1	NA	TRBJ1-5	TGCGCCAGCAGCATGGACGGGGGTGGCCTGCAGCCCCAGCATTTT	CASSMDGGGLQPQHF
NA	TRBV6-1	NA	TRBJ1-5	TGTGCCAGCAGTGAATATTGGAATCAGCCCCAGCATTTT	CASSEYWNQPQHF
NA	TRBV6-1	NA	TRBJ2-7	TGTGCCAGCAGTGTGCCGGGGGGCATCTACGAGCAGTACTTC	CASSVPGGIYEQYF
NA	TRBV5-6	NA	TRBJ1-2	TGTGCCAGCAGCCCATGGAAGGGAAGAGGGTATGGCTACACCTTC	CASSPWKGRGYGYTF
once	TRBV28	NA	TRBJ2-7	TGTGCCAGCAGACCCCGACGATGGGGTGGCCGCTACGAGCAGTACTTC	CASRPRRWGGRYEQYF
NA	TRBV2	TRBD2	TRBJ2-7	TGTGCCAGCAGTGTAGAGACTAGCGGGAACTCCTACGAGCAGTACTTC	CASSVETSGNSYEQYF
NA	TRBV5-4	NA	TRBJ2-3	TGTGCCAGCAGCTTGGCTCTAACCTCTAGCACAGATACGCAGTATTTT	CASSLALTSSTDTQYF
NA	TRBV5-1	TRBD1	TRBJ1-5	TGCGCCAGCAGCTTGGGCGACAGGGGTGGGAATCAGCCCCAGCATTTT	CASSLGDRGGNQPQHF
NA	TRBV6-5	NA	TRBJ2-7	TGTGCCAGCAGTTATCAACGGGACTACGAGCAGTACTTC	CASSYQRDYEQYF
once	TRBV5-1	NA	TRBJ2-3	TGCGCCAGCAGCTTGGGATCCGTCCCGGATACGCAGTATTTT	CASSLGSVPDTQYF
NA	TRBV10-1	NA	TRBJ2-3	TGCGCCAGCAGTGAGAATTGGGATACGCAGTATTTT	CASSENWDTQYF
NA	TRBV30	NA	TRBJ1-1	TGTGCCTGGAGTTCTGGGGCGATGAACACTGAAGCTTTCTTT	CAWSSGAMNTEAFF
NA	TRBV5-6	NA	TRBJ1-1	TGTGCCAGCAGCGGGACCTTGAACACTGAAGCTTTCTTT	CASSGTLNTEAFF
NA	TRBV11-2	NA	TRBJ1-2	TGTGCCAGCAGCTTAGATGGTTGGGGACGCCCTAACTATGGCTACACCTTC	CASSLDGWGRPNYGYTF